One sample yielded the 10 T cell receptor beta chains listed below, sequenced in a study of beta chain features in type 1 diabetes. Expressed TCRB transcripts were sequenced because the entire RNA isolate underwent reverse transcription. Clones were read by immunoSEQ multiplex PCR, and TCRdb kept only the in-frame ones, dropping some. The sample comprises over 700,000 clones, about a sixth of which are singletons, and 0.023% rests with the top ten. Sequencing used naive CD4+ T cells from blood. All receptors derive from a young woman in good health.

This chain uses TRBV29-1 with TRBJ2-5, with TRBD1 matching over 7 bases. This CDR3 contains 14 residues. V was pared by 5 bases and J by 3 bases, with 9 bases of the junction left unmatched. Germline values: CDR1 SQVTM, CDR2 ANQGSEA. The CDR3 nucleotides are TGCAGCGTTCCAGGGGGTGGATGGGAAGAGACCCAGTACTTC. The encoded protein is CSVPGGGWEETQYF.

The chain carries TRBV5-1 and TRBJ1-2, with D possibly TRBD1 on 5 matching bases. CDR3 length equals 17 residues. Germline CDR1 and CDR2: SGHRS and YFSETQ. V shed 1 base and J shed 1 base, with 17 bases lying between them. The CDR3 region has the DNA TGCGCCAGCAGCTTGTGGGGGATGAGAAACGATAACTATGGCTACACCTTC. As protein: CASSLWGMRNDNYGYTF.

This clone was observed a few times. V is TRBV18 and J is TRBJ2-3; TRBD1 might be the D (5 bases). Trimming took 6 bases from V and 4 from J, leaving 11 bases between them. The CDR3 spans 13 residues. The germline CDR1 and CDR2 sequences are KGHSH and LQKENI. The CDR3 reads CASSPVTADTQYF. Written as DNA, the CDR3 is TGTGCCAGCTCGCCTGTGACAGCAGATACGCAGTATTTT.

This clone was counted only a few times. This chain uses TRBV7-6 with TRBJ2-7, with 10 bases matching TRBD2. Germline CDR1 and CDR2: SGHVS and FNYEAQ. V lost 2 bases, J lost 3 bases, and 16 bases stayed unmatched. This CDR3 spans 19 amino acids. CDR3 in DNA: TGTGCCAGCAGCTTACTCTCCGGGACTAGCGTCAAAGGGTTCTACGAGCAGTACTTC. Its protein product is CASSLLSGTSVKGFYEQYF.

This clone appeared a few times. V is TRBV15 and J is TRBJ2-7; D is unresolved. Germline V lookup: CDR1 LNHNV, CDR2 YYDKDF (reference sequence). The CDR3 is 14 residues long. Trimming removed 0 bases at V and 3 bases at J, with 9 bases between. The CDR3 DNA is TGTGCCACCAGCAGAGATGCAATGGTCTACGAGCAGTACTTC. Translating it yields CATSRDAMVYEQYF.

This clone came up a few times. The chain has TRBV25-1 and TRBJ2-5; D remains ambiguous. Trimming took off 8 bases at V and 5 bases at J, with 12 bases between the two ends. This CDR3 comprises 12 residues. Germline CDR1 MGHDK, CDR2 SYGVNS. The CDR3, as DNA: TGTGCCAGCGCAAGGGTCGGCGAGACCCAGTACTTC. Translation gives CASARVGETQYF.

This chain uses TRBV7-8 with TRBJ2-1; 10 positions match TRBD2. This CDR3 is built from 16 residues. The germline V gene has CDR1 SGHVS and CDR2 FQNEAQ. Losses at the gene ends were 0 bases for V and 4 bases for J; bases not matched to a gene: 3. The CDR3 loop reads CASSLALAGEYNEQFF. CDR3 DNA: TGTGCCAGCAGCTTAGCCCTAGCGGGAGAGTACAATGAGCAGTTCTTC.

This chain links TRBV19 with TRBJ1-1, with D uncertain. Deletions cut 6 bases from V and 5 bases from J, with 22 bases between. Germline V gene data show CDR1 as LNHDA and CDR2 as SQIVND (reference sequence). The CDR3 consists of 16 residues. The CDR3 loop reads CASSPGRQQADTEAFF. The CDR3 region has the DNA TGTGCCAGTAGCCCCGGGAGGCAGCAGGCGGATACTGAAGCTTTCTTT.

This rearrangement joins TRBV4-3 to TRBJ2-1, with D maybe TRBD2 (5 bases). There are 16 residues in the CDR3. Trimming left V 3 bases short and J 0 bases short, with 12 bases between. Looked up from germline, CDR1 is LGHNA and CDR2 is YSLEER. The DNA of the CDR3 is TGCGCCAGCAGCCACCTACTAGTGAGCTCCTACAATGAGCAGTTCTTC. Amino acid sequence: CASSHLLVSSYNEQFF.

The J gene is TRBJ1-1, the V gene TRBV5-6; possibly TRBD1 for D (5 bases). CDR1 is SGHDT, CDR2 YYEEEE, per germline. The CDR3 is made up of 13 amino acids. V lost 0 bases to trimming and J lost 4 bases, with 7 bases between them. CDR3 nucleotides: TGTGCCAGCAGCTTGGGCGGGGGCACTGAAGCTTTCTTT. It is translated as CASSLGGGTEAFF.